A selection of T cell receptor beta chains follows, all from one sample in a study of blood T cell repertoires in COVID-19. Libraries were prepared by immunoSEQ multiplex PCR; TCRdb keeps only in-frame clonotypes and omits some of them. There are roughly 340,000 clones in the sample; around 90% occur only once, and 2.5% to 4% lies in the top ten. Sequenced material: peripheral blood. The receptors derive from a woman between 18 and 29 years old who had recovered from COVID-19. The CDR3 runs from the conserved cysteine through the conserved F or W. A D gene is named only where the DNA matches it firmly. Rows give clone size only sometimes, using once, few, many, or a class for an expanded clone.

J: TRBJ2-1
D: -
length: 12
V: TRBV6-5
size: -
DNA: TGTGCCAGCACCGAGGGGGATGGTGAGCAGTTCTTC
CDR3: CASTEGDGEQFF

J: TRBJ2-3
D: TRBD2
length: 16
V: TRBV10-3
size: -
DNA: TGTGCCATCAGTGTATCTAGCGGGACCGGCACAGATACGCAGTATTTT
CDR3: CAISVSSGTGTDTQYF

J: TRBJ1-1
D: TRBD1
length: 17
V: TRBV7-2
size: -
DNA: TGTGCCAGCAGCTTGTCCGGGACAGGGAGCGGGAACACTGAAGCTTTCTTT
CDR3: CASSLSGTGSGNTEAFF

J: TRBJ2-5
D: TRBD2
length: 17
V: TRBV5-5
size: -
DNA: TGTGCCAGCAGCGCACCCGGGACTAGCGGAAACCAAGAGACCCAGTACTTC
CDR3: CASSAPGTSGNQETQYF

J: TRBJ2-2
D: -
length: 17
V: TRBV4-1
size: once
DNA: TGCGCCAGCAGCCAAAGGAAGCTGGGGACTAACACCGGGGAGCTGTTTTTT
CDR3: CASSQRKLGTNTGELFF

J: TRBJ2-1
D: TRBD2
length: 15
V: TRBV5-1
size: -
DNA: TGCGCCAGCAGCTCCGGACTAGCGGGAGGCGATGAGCAGTTCTTC
CDR3: CASSSGLAGGDEQFF

J: TRBJ2-5
D: TRBD2
length: 16
V: TRBV7-8
size: -
DNA: TGTGCCAGCAGCTTAAGATCAGGGCTAGCGGGAGAGACCCAGTACTTC
CDR3: CASSLRSGLAGETQYF

J: TRBJ1-2
D: -
length: 14
V: TRBV6-1
size: -
DNA: TGTGCCAGCAGTGAAGCAGCCGGTGGCTATGGCTACACCTTC
CDR3: CASSEAAGGYGYTF

J: TRBJ1-1
D: -
length: 13
V: TRBV29-1
size: -
DNA: TGCAGCGTTGAAGAGCAGGGAGGCACTGAAGCTTTCTTT
CDR3: CSVEEQGGTEAFF

J: TRBJ2-6
D: TRBD1
length: 15
V: TRBV6-5
size: -
DNA: TGTGCCTCCGGGACAGGCCTCTCTGGGGCCAACGTCCTGACTTTC
CDR3: CASGTGLSGANVLTF

J: TRBJ2-3
D: -
length: 16
V: TRBV7-9
size: -
DNA: TGTGCCAGCAGCCGCAGCGGGACATTGGCGACAGATACGCAGTATTTT
CDR3: CASSRSGTLATDTQYF

J: TRBJ2-3
D: -
length: 13
V: TRBV6-2/TRBV6-3
size: -
DNA: TGTGCCAGCAGTCCCCTTCCCCTGGATACGCAGTATTTT
CDR3: CASSPLPLDTQYF

J: TRBJ2-3
D: -
length: 14
V: TRBV5-5
size: -
DNA: TGTGCCAGCAGCGCTTTCCGGGGCACAGATACGCAGTATTTT
CDR3: CASSAFRGTDTQYF

J: TRBJ2-3
D: -
length: 15
V: TRBV29-1
size: once
DNA: TGCAGCGTTGAAGATAAAACCCGCGGCGGAGATACGCAGTATTTT
CDR3: CSVEDKTRGGDTQYF

J: TRBJ2-2
D: TRBD2
length: 16
V: TRBV7-2
size: -
DNA: TGTGCCAGCAGCTTTACTAGCGGGATTACAACCGGGGAGCTGTTTTTT
CDR3: CASSFTSGITTGELFF

J: TRBJ1-2
D: -
length: 14
V: TRBV7-2
size: -
DNA: TGTGCCAGCAGCCTAATGGGGGGGGCGCAGGGCTACACCTTC
CDR3: CASSLMGGAQGYTF

J: TRBJ1-2
D: -
length: 14
V: TRBV28
size: -
DNA: TGTGCCAGCAGTTTCGCCGGGACAACTTATGGCTACACCTTC
CDR3: CASSFAGTTYGYTF

J: TRBJ1-3
D: -
length: 17
V: TRBV6-6
size: -
DNA: TGTGCCAGCAGTCACCAACGGGGGTGGGATTTTGGAAACACCATATATTTT
CDR3: CASSHQRGWDFGNTIYF

J: TRBJ1-3
D: -
length: 16
V: TRBV14
size: few
DNA: TGTGCCAGCAGCCAAGCCCTTGGCAGCTCTGGAAACACCATATATTTT
CDR3: CASSQALGSSGNTIYF

J: TRBJ1-2
D: -
length: 14
V: TRBV6-5
size: -
DNA: TGTGCCAGCAGTTTTGATCCAGCTAACTATGGCTACACCTTC
CDR3: CASSFDPANYGYTF

J: TRBJ2-1
D: -
length: 18
V: TRBV5-6
size: once
DNA: TGTGCCAGCAGCTCAATCTGGGGAGGCAGGAGCTCCTACAATGAGCAGTTCTTC
CDR3: CASSSIWGGRSSYNEQFF

J: TRBJ1-4
D: TRBD1
length: 13
V: TRBV25-1
size: -
DNA: TGTGCCAGCAGTTCAACAGGGGGTGAAAAACTGTTTTTT
CDR3: CASSSTGGEKLFF

J: TRBJ1-2
D: -
length: 12
V: TRBV28
size: -
DNA: TGTGCCAGCAGTGGAGATCAATATGGCTACACCTTC
CDR3: CASSGDQYGYTF

J: TRBJ2-5
D: -
length: 13
V: TRBV6-6
size: -
DNA: TGTGCCAGCAGGGAACAGGGAGCTCGGACCCAGTACTTC
CDR3: CASREQGARTQYF

J: TRBJ1-1
D: -
length: 15
V: TRBV2
size: -
DNA: TGTGCCAGCAGTGAAGCGAGAGGGCTGAACACTGAAGCTTTCTTT
CDR3: CASSEARGLNTEAFF

J: TRBJ2-3
D: -
length: 13
V: TRBV27
size: once
DNA: TGTGCCAGCCGGACAGAGTTCACAGATACGCAGTATTTT
CDR3: CASRTEFTDTQYF

J: TRBJ2-3
D: -
length: 15
V: TRBV7-9
size: -
DNA: TGTGCCAGCAGCTTAATACGGGGGTCTTTGGATACGCAGTATTTT
CDR3: CASSLIRGSLDTQYF

J: TRBJ1-1
D: -
length: 14
V: TRBV7-9
size: -
DNA: TGTGCCAGCAGATCACGGGGGGTTTCGAGTGAAGCTTTCTTT
CDR3: CASRSRGVSSEAFF

J: TRBJ1-1
D: -
length: 14
V: TRBV12-5
size: -
DNA: TGTGCTAGTGGTTTTCCCTCAGGGCCAACAGAAGCTTTCTTT
CDR3: CASGFPSGPTEAFF

J: TRBJ2-5
D: -
length: 14
V: TRBV29-1
size: -
DNA: TGCAGCGTTTGGGGGGGCACCCCTCAAGAGACCCAGTACTTC
CDR3: CSVWGGTPQETQYF

J: TRBJ1-1
D: -
length: 14
V: TRBV19
size: once
DNA: TGTGCCTCCTCCTCGCTGGGGGCGAACACTGAAGCTTTCTTT
CDR3: CASSSLGANTEAFF

J: TRBJ1-5
D: TRBD1
length: 15
V: TRBV7-8
size: -
DNA: TGTGCCAGCAGCATCTCGACAGGGGGTGGGCAGCCCCAGCATTTT
CDR3: CASSISTGGGQPQHF

J: TRBJ1-2
D: -
length: 14
V: TRBV12-5
size: -
DNA: TGTGCTAGTGGTTCCAGACAGTGGAACTATGGCTACACCTTC
CDR3: CASGSRQWNYGYTF

J: TRBJ1-2
D: TRBD1
length: 18
V: TRBV4-3
size: -
DNA: TGCGCCAGCAGCCGCTATGGGGGGACAGGGGGCCTAGTCTATGGCTACACCTTC
CDR3: CASSRYGGTGGLVYGYTF

J: TRBJ2-5
D: -
length: 13
V: TRBV7-9
size: -
DNA: TGTGCCAGCAGCCCAGGGTTGGAGGAGACCCAGTACTTC
CDR3: CASSPGLEETQYF

J: TRBJ2-1
D: TRBD2
length: 15
V: TRBV9
size: once
DNA: TGTGCCAGCAGCGTAGGACTAGCGGGAGAATATGAGCAGTTCTTC
CDR3: CASSVGLAGEYEQFF

J: TRBJ2-3
D: TRBD1
length: 11
V: TRBV12-3/TRBV12-4
size: -
DNA: TGTGCCAGCAGACAGGGGACTACGCAGTATTTT
CDR3: CASRQGTTQYF

J: TRBJ2-3
D: TRBD2
length: 16
V: TRBV18
size: -
DNA: TGTGCCAGCTCAGAGACTAGCGGGAGAGTGTCAGATACGCAGTATTTT
CDR3: CASSETSGRVSDTQYF

J: TRBJ1-1
D: TRBD1
length: 17
V: TRBV18
size: -
DNA: TGTGCCAGCTCCCGGGACAGGGGCTCCCTAGTGAACACTGAAGCTTTCTTT
CDR3: CASSRDRGSLVNTEAFF

J: TRBJ2-1
D: TRBD2
length: 16
V: TRBV14
size: few
DNA: TGTGCCAGCAGCCTCTCTGGACTAGCGGGAGGGCTTGAGCAGTTCTTC
CDR3: CASSLSGLAGGLEQFF

J: TRBJ2-5
D: -
length: 14
V: TRBV5-4
size: once
DNA: TGTGCCAGCAGCTTGGACCCTACAGAAGAGACCCAGTACTTC
CDR3: CASSLDPTEETQYF

J: TRBJ1-2
D: TRBD1
length: 15
V: TRBV5-6
size: -
DNA: TGTGCCAGCAGTCGTATTACAGGGGTTAAGAGTGGCTACACCTTC
CDR3: CASSRITGVKSGYTF

J: TRBJ1-2
D: -
length: 15
V: TRBV12-5
size: -
DNA: TGTGCTAGTGGTTTGGTACCAGGGACTGCTTATGGCTACACCTTC
CDR3: CASGLVPGTAYGYTF

J: TRBJ1-2
D: -
length: 16
V: TRBV7-8
size: -
DNA: TGTGCCAGCAGCACCCACCCCTTCCAAGGCGGCTATGGCTACACCTTC
CDR3: CASSTHPFQGGYGYTF

J: TRBJ1-2
D: TRBD1
length: 13
V: TRBV6-1
size: -
DNA: TGTGCCAGCAGTGAGACAGGGGTCTATGGCTACACCTTC
CDR3: CASSETGVYGYTF

J: TRBJ1-2
D: -
length: 15
V: TRBV30
size: once
DNA: TGTGCCTGGAGTGTCCCTAGCCACCAACCCTATGGCTACACCTTC
CDR3: CAWSVPSHQPYGYTF

J: TRBJ1-1
D: -
length: 14
V: TRBV27
size: -
DNA: TGTGCCAGCAGTATTAAAAGGGGATACACTGAAGCTTTCTTT
CDR3: CASSIKRGYTEAFF

J: TRBJ1-1
D: -
length: 15
V: TRBV11-3
size: -
DNA: TGTGCCAGCAGCTTAGATCGGGAAATGAACACTGAAGCTTTCTTT
CDR3: CASSLDREMNTEAFF

J: TRBJ2-2
D: -
length: 17
V: TRBV10-2
size: -
DNA: TGCGCCAGCAGTGAGCCCTACGCTAGCGCCTACACCGGGGAGCTGTTTTTT
CDR3: CASSEPYASAYTGELFF

J: TRBJ2-2
D: TRBD2
length: 15
V: TRBV4-1
size: -
DNA: TGCGCCAGCAGCCAAGTGGGAGGGGCCACCGGGGAGCTGTTTTTT
CDR3: CASSQVGGATGELFF

J: TRBJ1-1
D: -
length: 15
V: TRBV5-1
size: -
DNA: TGCGCCAGCAGCCTGCCCGGGACTAAGAACACTGAAGCTTTCTTT
CDR3: CASSLPGTKNTEAFF

J: TRBJ2-1
D: TRBD1
length: 14
V: TRBV7-9
size: -
DNA: TGTGCCAGCAGCGTACCGGGACAGGGGTATGAGCAGTTCTTC
CDR3: CASSVPGQGYEQFF

J: TRBJ1-1
D: -
length: 14
V: TRBV5-4
size: -
DNA: TGTGCCAGCAGCTCGGTACAGGGAGACACTGAAGCTTTCTTT
CDR3: CASSSVQGDTEAFF

J: TRBJ2-3
D: TRBD2
length: 15
V: TRBV5-1
size: -
DNA: TGCGCCAGCGGGAGAGGGACTAGCGACACAGATACGCAGTATTTT
CDR3: CASGRGTSDTDTQYF